The 9 T cell receptor beta chains given below trace back to one sample, sequenced in a study of blood T cell repertoires in COVID-19. Sequenced by immunoSEQ multiplex PCR; TCRdb stores in-frame clones only, minus some. The sample shows 330,000 or so clones, roughly 90% of them seen only once. Source material: peripheral blood. The receptors derive from an older woman with COVID-19, enrolled during active disease.

V gene TRBV30 combines with J gene TRBJ2-2, with TRBD2 matching over 13 bases. CDR3 length equals 15 residues. V shed 1 base and J 6 bases; nucleotides not matched to a gene: 2. Germline V gives CDR1 GTSNPN, CDR2 SVGIG (reference sequence). The DNA for the CDR3 is TGTGCCTGGAGTGGGGGACTAGCGGGGCCCGGGGAGCTGTTTTTT. Protein: CAWSGGLAGPGELFF.

This rearrangement joins TRBV29-1 to TRBJ2-5; 7 positions match TRBD2. V gave up 4 bases and J gave up 2 bases; unmatched junction bases: 4. Germline V gives CDR1 SQVTM, CDR2 ANQGSEA. This CDR3 region has 13 residues. The CDR3 loop is CSVAGGWQETQYF. Here the CDR3 DNA reads TGCAGCGTTGCCGGGGGGTGGCAAGAGACCCAGTACTTC. The full variable domain, its missing parts supplied by reference TRBV29-1 and TRBJ2-5, is SAVISQKPSRDICQRGTSLTIQCQVDSQVTMMFWYRQQPGQSLTLIATANQGSEATYESGFVIDKFPISRPNLTFSTLTVSNMSPEDSSIYLCSVAGGWQETQYFGPGTRLLVL.

V usage is TRBV24-1 and J usage is TRBJ1-1; unclear D gene. Germline V CDR1 and CDR2: KGHDR, SFDVKD. The germline V and J ends were trimmed by 3 bases and 6 bases, with 16 bases remaining between them. This CDR3 is built from 15 residues. The DNA of the CDR3 is TGTGCCACCAGTGATAATGTACGAGGGATCGCTGAAGCTTTCTTT. It is translated as CATSDNVRGIAEAFF.

The chain recombines TRBV19 with TRBJ1-1; 8 nucleotides align to TRBD1. With 7 bases clipped from V and 3 bases from J, the junction kept 16 bases outside the gene matches. The CDR3 is 17 amino acids. Germline CDR1 is LNHDA and CDR2 is SQIVND (reference sequence). CDR3 amino acids: CASTPWAGGAGYTEAFF. Written as DNA, the CDR3 is TGTGCCAGTACCCCTTGGGCAGGGGGCGCGGGGTACACTGAAGCTTTCTTT. Based on the CDR3 plus reference TRBV19 and TRBJ1-1, the full variable domain is DGGITQSPKYLFRKEGQNVTLSCEQNLNHDAMYWYRQDPGQGLRLIYYSQIVNDFQKGDIAEGYSVSREKKESFPLTVTSAQKNPTAFYLCASTPWAGGAGYTEAFFGQGTRLTVV.

The chain combines TRBV19 with TRBJ1-3; perhaps TRBD1 as D (5 bases). V dropped 5 bases and J dropped 8 bases, with 19 bases sitting between them. The germline V gene encodes CDR1 LNHDA and CDR2 SQIVND (reference sequence). The CDR3 has 15 residues. The CDR3 loop reads CASSPQGLPGHTIYF. The DNA for the CDR3 is TGTGCCAGTAGTCCTCAGGGACTCCCTGGGCACACCATATATTTT.

The rearrangement links TRBV3-1 (or the pseudogene TRBV3-2) to TRBJ2-2, with 7 bases aligning to TRBD2. Per germline, CDR1 LGHDT and CDR2 YNNKEL (reference sequence). After removal of 6 bases from V and 4 bases from J, the junction contained 11 bases not matched to a gene. The CDR3 has 16 amino acids. The CDR3: CASSRGLGLSTGELFF. The CDR3 DNA reads as TGTGCCAGCAGTCGTGGACTAGGTCTAAGCACCGGGGAGCTGTTTTTT.

The chain carries TRBV6-5 and TRBJ2-5; a weak D match, TRBD1 (6 bases). The CDR3 is 12 amino acids. V was clipped by 6 bases and J by 5 bases, with 10 bases between them. CDR1 and CDR2 (germline): MNHEY, SVGAGI. The CDR3 region has the DNA TGTGCCAGCAGACAAGGGGGTGAGACCCAGTACTTC. It translates to CASRQGGETQYF.

The rearrangement uses TRBV2 and TRBJ1-5; D call uncertain. V lost 5 bases and J 4 bases, leaving 12 bases between the germline ends. CDR3 length: 14 residues. The germline V gene has CDR1 SNHLY and CDR2 FYNNEI. CDR3 DNA: TGTGCCAGCAGTCCCGCCTACTGGAATCAGCCCCAGCATTTT. Translated, it gives CASSPAYWNQPQHF.

The V call is TRBV6-6, the J call TRBJ1-3; weak D call: TRBD1 (6 bases). The CDR3 contains 13 residues. V lost 6 bases and J lost 4, with 10 bases in between. The V gene's germline CDR1 is MNHNY and CDR2 SVGAGI (reference sequence). In DNA, the CDR3 is TGTGCCAGCAGCAACAGGGTGGGAAACACCATATATTTT. Its translation is CASSNRVGNTIYF.